Listed below are T cell receptor beta chains from one sample, sequenced in a study of blood T cell repertoires in COVID-19. TCRdb's table, derived via immunoSEQ multiplex PCR, lists solely in-frame clones and lacks some. This sample has 390,000 or so clones; 80% to 90% occur once, and the top ten carry 0.95% to 1.1%. Sequenced material: PBMCs or T cells enriched from blood (not recorded which). The receptors shown here come from a man aged 18 to 30 who had recovered from COVID-19. CDR3s include the opening cysteine and the closing phenylalanine or tryptophan. Each record gives: J gene, clone size, V gene, D gene, CDR3 DNA, CDR3 protein. The D gene is left open where the match is weak. Not every row has a clone size; where given, it reads once, few, many or a size class.

j_gene: TRBJ1-4
abundance: NA
v_gene: TRBV7-9
d_gene: NA
CDR3nt: TGTGCCAGCAGTCCTCGACGGGGTAATGAAAAACTGTTTTTT
CDR3aa: CASSPRRGNEKLFF

j_gene: TRBJ1-2
abundance: NA
v_gene: TRBV6-2/TRBV6-3
d_gene: TRBD1
CDR3nt: TGTGCCAGCAGCTCCATCTGGACAGGCCACGGTGATGGCTACACCTTC
CDR3aa: CASSSIWTGHGDGYTF

j_gene: TRBJ2-1
abundance: NA
v_gene: TRBV4-1
d_gene: TRBD1
CDR3nt: TGCGCCAGCAGCATAACGACAGGGAACAATGAGCAGTTCTTC
CDR3aa: CASSITTGNNEQFF

j_gene: TRBJ1-3
abundance: NA
v_gene: TRBV4-1
d_gene: TRBD1
CDR3nt: TGCGCCAGCAGCCACCAAACCAAGAATGGTCGGACAGGCTCTGGAAACACCATATATTTT
CDR3aa: CASSHQTKNGRTGSGNTIYF

j_gene: TRBJ2-7
abundance: NA
v_gene: TRBV4-2
d_gene: TRBD2
CDR3nt: TGTGCCAGCAGCCAAGATCGTGGTAGCGGGAGCTCCGAGCAGTACTTC
CDR3aa: CASSQDRGSGSSEQYF

j_gene: TRBJ1-2
abundance: NA
v_gene: TRBV28
d_gene: NA
CDR3nt: TGTGCCAGCAGTCTTAATCAGGGGAATGGCTACACCTTC
CDR3aa: CASSLNQGNGYTF

j_gene: TRBJ1-5
abundance: NA
v_gene: TRBV15
d_gene: NA
CDR3nt: TGTGCCACAGGCCGACGAGCAGGGAATCAGCCCCAGCATTTT
CDR3aa: CATGRRAGNQPQHF

j_gene: TRBJ2-1
abundance: NA
v_gene: TRBV9
d_gene: NA
CDR3nt: TGTGCCAGCAGCCAACAGGGACAAAGTTACAATGAGCAGTTCTTC
CDR3aa: CASSQQGQSYNEQFF

j_gene: TRBJ2-3
abundance: NA
v_gene: TRBV18
d_gene: NA
CDR3nt: TGTGCCAGCTCACCACAGGAGGATACGCAGTATTTT
CDR3aa: CASSPQEDTQYF

j_gene: TRBJ1-2
abundance: NA
v_gene: TRBV5-4
d_gene: NA
CDR3nt: TGTGCCAGCAGCATACAGGTCCCTAACTATGGCTACACCTTC
CDR3aa: CASSIQVPNYGYTF

j_gene: TRBJ2-3
abundance: NA
v_gene: TRBV7-2
d_gene: NA
CDR3nt: TGTGCCAGCAGTTATTTTGTGAGGGCAGATACGCAGTATTTT
CDR3aa: CASSYFVRADTQYF

j_gene: TRBJ1-1
abundance: NA
v_gene: TRBV19
d_gene: TRBD1
CDR3nt: TGTGCCAGTAGTATAGATACGGGACAGATGAACACTGAAGCTTTCTTT
CDR3aa: CASSIDTGQMNTEAFF

j_gene: TRBJ2-3
abundance: NA
v_gene: TRBV24-1
d_gene: TRBD2
CDR3nt: TGTGCCACCAGTGATCCCGAGATAGCGGGAGACATCAGTACGCAGTATTTT
CDR3aa: CATSDPEIAGDISTQYF

j_gene: TRBJ2-1
abundance: NA
v_gene: TRBV5-1
d_gene: TRBD2
CDR3nt: TGCGCCAGCAGCTCTAGCGGGGTGACGTACAATGAGCAGTTCTTC
CDR3aa: CASSSSGVTYNEQFF

j_gene: TRBJ1-3
abundance: NA
v_gene: TRBV28
d_gene: NA
CDR3nt: TGTGCCAGCAGTTTAGAACAGCACTCTGGAAACACCATATATTTT
CDR3aa: CASSLEQHSGNTIYF

j_gene: TRBJ2-4
abundance: NA
v_gene: TRBV11-2
d_gene: TRBD2
CDR3nt: TGTGCCAGCAGCTGGGTAGCGGGAGGGCCCGGGACCAAAAACATTCAGTACTTC
CDR3aa: CASSWVAGGPGTKNIQYF

j_gene: TRBJ1-5
abundance: NA
v_gene: TRBV2
d_gene: NA
CDR3nt: TGTGCCAGCAGGATAACAGGGTCTTATCAGCCCCAGCATTTT
CDR3aa: CASRITGSYQPQHF

j_gene: TRBJ1-1
abundance: NA
v_gene: TRBV2
d_gene: NA
CDR3nt: TGTGCCAGCAGTGAAGCTGGGGGCCACTTCACTGAAGCTTTCTTT
CDR3aa: CASSEAGGHFTEAFF

j_gene: TRBJ1-3
abundance: NA
v_gene: TRBV15
d_gene: TRBD1
CDR3nt: TGTGCCACCAGCCAGGGCTGGGGACAGGAGAAGAGCTCTGGAAACACCATATATTTT
CDR3aa: CATSQGWGQEKSSGNTIYF

j_gene: TRBJ2-7
abundance: NA
v_gene: TRBV5-1
d_gene: TRBD1
CDR3nt: TGCGCCAGCAGCCCCACCTGGGCAGGGGGCTCCTACGAGCAGTACTTC
CDR3aa: CASSPTWAGGSYEQYF

j_gene: TRBJ1-6
abundance: NA
v_gene: TRBV7-2
d_gene: TRBD1
CDR3nt: TGTGCCAGCAGCTTAGCGGTGGACAGGGGAAATTCACCCCTCCACTTT
CDR3aa: CASSLAVDRGNSPLHF

j_gene: TRBJ2-5
abundance: NA
v_gene: TRBV11-2
d_gene: NA
CDR3nt: TGTGCCAGCGTCGGGGAGGGGGAAGAGACCCAGTACTTC
CDR3aa: CASVGEGEETQYF

j_gene: TRBJ2-1
abundance: NA
v_gene: TRBV7-3
d_gene: NA
CDR3nt: TGTGCCAGCAGCTTAACGTTCACTAGAATCAATGAGCAGTTCTTC
CDR3aa: CASSLTFTRINEQFF

j_gene: TRBJ2-2
abundance: NA
v_gene: TRBV11-3
d_gene: NA
CDR3nt: TGTGCCAGCAGCTTAGGGAGAGGGACCGGGGAGCTGTTTTTT
CDR3aa: CASSLGRGTGELFF

j_gene: TRBJ1-2
abundance: NA
v_gene: TRBV9
d_gene: TRBD1
CDR3nt: TGTGCCAGCAGCGGGAGACAGGGGTCTGGCTACACCTTC
CDR3aa: CASSGRQGSGYTF

j_gene: TRBJ2-7
abundance: NA
v_gene: TRBV4-1
d_gene: TRBD1
CDR3nt: TGCGCCAGCAGCCAACTACTGACAGGGGGAGACTACGAGCAGTACTTC
CDR3aa: CASSQLLTGGDYEQYF

j_gene: TRBJ2-1
abundance: NA
v_gene: TRBV7-9
d_gene: TRBD1
CDR3nt: TGTGCCAGCCCACCCGGACAGGGTGGAGATGAGCAGTTCTTC
CDR3aa: CASPPGQGGDEQFF

j_gene: TRBJ2-3
abundance: NA
v_gene: TRBV6-5
d_gene: NA
CDR3nt: TGTGCCAGCAGACCTCGCGGACAGAGCACAGATACGCAGTATTTT
CDR3aa: CASRPRGQSTDTQYF

j_gene: TRBJ2-2
abundance: NA
v_gene: TRBV19
d_gene: TRBD1
CDR3nt: TGTGCCAGTAGCAGGGACAGGGAAACCGGGGAGCTGTTTTTT
CDR3aa: CASSRDRETGELFF

j_gene: TRBJ1-3
abundance: NA
v_gene: TRBV21-1
d_gene: NA
CDR3nt: TGTGCCAGCAGCCCCGGGTCCTGCTCTGGAAACACCATATATTTT
CDR3aa: CASSPGSCSGNTIYF

j_gene: TRBJ2-2
abundance: few
v_gene: TRBV7-9
d_gene: TRBD2
CDR3nt: TGTGCCAGCAGCTCAACTAGCGGGAACACCGGGGAGCTGTTTTTT
CDR3aa: CASSSTSGNTGELFF

j_gene: TRBJ2-7
abundance: NA
v_gene: TRBV11-3
d_gene: TRBD2
CDR3nt: TGTGCCAGCAGCCGCTCGGGACTAGCGGGATTTCCCGAGCAGTACTTC
CDR3aa: CASSRSGLAGFPEQYF